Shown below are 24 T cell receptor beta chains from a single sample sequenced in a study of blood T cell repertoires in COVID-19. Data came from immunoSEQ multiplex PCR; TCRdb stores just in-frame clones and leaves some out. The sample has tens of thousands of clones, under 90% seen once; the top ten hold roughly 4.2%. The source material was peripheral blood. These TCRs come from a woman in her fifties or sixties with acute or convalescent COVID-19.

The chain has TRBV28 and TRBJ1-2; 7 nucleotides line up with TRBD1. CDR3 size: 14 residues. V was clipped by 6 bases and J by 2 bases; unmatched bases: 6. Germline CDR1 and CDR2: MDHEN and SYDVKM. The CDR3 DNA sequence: TGTGCCAGCAGGTTACCGGGACAGAACTATGGCTACACCTTC. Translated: CASRLPGQNYGYTF.

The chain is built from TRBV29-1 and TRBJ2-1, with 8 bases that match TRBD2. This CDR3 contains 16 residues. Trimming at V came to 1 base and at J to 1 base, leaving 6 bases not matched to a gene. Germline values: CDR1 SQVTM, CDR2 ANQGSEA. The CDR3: CSVEGISGISYNEQFF. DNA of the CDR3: TGCAGCGTTGAAGGTATTAGCGGGATTTCCTACAATGAGCAGTTCTTC.

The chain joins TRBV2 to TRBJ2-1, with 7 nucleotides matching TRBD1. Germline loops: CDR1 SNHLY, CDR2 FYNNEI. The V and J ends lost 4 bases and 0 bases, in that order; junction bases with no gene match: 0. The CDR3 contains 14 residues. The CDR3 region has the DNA TGTGCCAGCAGTGCAGGGGGCTCCTACAATGAGCAGTTCTTC. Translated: CASSAGGSYNEQFF.

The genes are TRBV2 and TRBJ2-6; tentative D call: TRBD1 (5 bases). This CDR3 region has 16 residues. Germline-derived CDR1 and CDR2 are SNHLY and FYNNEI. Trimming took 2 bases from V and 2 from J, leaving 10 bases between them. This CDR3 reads CASSERARAGANVLTF. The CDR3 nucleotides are TGTGCCAGCAGTGAAAGGGCCAGGGCTGGGGCCAACGTCCTGACTTTC.

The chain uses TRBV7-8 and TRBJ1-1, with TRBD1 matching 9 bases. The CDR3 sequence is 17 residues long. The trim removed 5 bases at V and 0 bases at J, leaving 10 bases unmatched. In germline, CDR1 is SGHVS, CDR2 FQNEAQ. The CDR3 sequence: CASSLRGTGSMNTEAFF. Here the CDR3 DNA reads TGTGCCAGCAGCCTCAGAGGGACAGGGAGTATGAACACTGAAGCTTTCTTT.

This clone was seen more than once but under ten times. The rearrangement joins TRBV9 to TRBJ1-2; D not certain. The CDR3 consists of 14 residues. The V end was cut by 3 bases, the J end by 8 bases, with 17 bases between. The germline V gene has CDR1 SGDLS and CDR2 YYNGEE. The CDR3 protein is CASSATEPPVGYTF. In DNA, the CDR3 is TGTGCCAGCAGCGCCACTGAACCGCCCGTGGGCTACACCTTC. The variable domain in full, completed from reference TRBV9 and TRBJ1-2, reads DSGVTQTPKHLITATGQRVTLRCSPRSGDLSVYWYQQSLDQGLQFLIQYYNGEERAKGNILERFSAQQFPDLHSELNLSSLELGDSALYFCASSATEPPVGYTFGSGTRLTVV.

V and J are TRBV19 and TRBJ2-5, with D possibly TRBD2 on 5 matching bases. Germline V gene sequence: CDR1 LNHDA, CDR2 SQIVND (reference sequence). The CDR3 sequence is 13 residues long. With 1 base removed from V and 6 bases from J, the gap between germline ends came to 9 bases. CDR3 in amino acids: CASSIGGGQTQYF. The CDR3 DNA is TGTGCCAGTAGTATAGGAGGAGGACAGACCCAGTACTTC.

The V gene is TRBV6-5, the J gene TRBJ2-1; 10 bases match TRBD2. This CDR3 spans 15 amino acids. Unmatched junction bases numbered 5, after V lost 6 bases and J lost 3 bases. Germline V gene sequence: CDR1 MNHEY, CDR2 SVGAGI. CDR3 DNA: TGTGCCAGCAGAGAGCGGGGGGGAATCTACAATGAGCAGTTCTTC. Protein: CASRERGGIYNEQFF.

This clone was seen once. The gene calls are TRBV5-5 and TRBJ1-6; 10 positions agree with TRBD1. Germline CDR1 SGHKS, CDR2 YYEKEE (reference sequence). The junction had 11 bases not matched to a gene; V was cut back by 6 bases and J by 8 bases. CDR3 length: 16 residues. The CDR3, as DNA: TGTGCCAGCACCCTGACCCGGGACAGGGGTCATTCACCCCTCCACTTT. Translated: CASTLTRDRGHSPLHF. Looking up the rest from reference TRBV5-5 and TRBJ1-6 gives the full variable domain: DAGVTQSPTHLIKTRGQQVTLRCSPISGHKSVSWYQQVLGQGPQFIFQYYEKEERGRGNFPDRFSARQFPNYSSELNVNALLLGDSALYLCASTLTRDRGHSPLHFGNGTRLTVT.

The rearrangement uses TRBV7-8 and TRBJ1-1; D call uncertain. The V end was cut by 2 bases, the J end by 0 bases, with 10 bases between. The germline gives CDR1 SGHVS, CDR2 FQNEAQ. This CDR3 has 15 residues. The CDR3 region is CASSLIGPVNTEAFF. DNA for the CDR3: TGTGCCAGCAGCTTAATTGGGCCTGTGAACACTGAAGCTTTCTTT. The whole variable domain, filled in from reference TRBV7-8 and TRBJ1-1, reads GAGVSQSPRYKVAKRGQDVALRCDPISGHVSLFWYQQALGQGPEFLTYFQNEAQLDKSGLPSDRFFAERPEGSVSTLKIQRTQQEDSAVYLCASSLIGPVNTEAFFGQGTRLTVV.

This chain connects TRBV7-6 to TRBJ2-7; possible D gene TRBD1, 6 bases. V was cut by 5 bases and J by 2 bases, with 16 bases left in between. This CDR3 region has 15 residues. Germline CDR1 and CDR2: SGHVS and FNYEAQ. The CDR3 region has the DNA TGTGCCAGCAGCAAAACTCAGGGGACGACCTACGAGCAGTACTTC. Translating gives CASSKTQGTTYEQYF.

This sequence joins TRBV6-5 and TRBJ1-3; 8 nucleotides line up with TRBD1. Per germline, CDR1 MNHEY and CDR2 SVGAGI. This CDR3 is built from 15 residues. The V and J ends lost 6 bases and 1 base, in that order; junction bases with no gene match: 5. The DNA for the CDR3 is TGTGCCAGCAGGGCAGGGGGCAAGTCTGGAAACACCATATATTTT. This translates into CASRAGGKSGNTIYF.

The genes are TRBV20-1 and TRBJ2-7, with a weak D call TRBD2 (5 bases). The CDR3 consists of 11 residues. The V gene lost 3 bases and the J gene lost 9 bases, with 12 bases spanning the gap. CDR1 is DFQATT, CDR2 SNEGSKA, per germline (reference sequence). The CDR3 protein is CSASESEGQYF. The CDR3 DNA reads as TGCAGTGCTAGCGAGAGCGAGGGGCAGTACTTC.

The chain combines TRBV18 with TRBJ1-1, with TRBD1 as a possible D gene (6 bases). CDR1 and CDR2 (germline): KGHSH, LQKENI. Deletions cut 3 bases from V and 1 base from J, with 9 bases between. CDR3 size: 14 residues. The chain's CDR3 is CASSPSRGNTEAFF. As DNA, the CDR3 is TGTGCCAGCTCACCGTCCAGGGGGAACACTGAAGCTTTCTTT.

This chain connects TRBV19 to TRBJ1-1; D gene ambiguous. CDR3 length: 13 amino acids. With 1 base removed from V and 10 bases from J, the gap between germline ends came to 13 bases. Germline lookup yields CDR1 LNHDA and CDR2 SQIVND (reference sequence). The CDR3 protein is CASSIAEGQRAFF. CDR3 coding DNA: TGTGCCAGTAGTATAGCGGAGGGTCAACGAGCTTTCTTT.

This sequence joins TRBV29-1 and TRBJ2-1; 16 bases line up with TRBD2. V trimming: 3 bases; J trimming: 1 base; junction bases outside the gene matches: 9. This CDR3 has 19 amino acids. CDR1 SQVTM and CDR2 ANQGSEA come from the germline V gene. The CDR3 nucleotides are TGCAGCGTTGAGCTAGCGGGGACTAGCGGGGGGGCTTCCTACAATGAGCAGTTCTTC. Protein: CSVELAGTSGGASYNEQFF.

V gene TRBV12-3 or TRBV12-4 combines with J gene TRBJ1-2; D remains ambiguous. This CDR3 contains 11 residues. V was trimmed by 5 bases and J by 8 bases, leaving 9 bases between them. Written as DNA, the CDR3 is TGTGCCAGCAGTACCAAGGAGGGCTACACCTTC. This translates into CASSTKEGYTF.

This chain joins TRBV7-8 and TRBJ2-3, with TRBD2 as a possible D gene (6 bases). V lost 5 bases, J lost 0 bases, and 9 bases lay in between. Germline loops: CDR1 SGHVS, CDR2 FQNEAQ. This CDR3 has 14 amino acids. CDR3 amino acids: CASSRSGSTDTQYF. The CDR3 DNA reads TGTGCCAGCAGCCGTAGCGGTAGCACAGATACGCAGTATTTT.

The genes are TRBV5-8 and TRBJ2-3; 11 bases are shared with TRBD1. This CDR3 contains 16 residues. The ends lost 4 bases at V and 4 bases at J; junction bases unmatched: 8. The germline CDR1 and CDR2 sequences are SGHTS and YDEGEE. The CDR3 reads CASSRQWTGGSDTQYF. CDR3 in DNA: TGTGCCAGCAGCCGACAATGGACAGGGGGCTCAGATACGCAGTATTTT.

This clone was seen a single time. CDR3 loop: CASSLFRGRTGVPEQPQHF. As DNA, the CDR3 is TGTGCCAGCAGCTTATTTCGGGGCCGAACAGGGGTACCGGAACAGCCCCAGCATTTT. This rearrangement joins TRBV7-8 to TRBJ1-5; 7 nucleotides agree with TRBD1. This CDR3 spans 19 amino acids. V trimming: 2 bases; J trimming: 7 bases; junction bases outside the gene matches: 20. In germline, CDR1 is SGHVS, CDR2 FQNEAQ.

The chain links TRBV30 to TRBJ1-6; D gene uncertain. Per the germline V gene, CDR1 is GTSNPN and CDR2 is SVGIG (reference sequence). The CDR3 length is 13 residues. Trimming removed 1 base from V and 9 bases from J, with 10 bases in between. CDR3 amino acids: CAWSGEFASPLHF. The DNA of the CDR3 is TGTGCCTGGAGTGGGGAGTTCGCTTCACCCCTCCACTTT.

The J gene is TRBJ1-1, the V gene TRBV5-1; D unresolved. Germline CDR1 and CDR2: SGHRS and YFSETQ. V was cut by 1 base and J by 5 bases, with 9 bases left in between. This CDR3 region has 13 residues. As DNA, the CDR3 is TGCGCCAGCAGCTTGAGACGCGGAACTGAAGCTTTCTTT. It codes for CASSLRRGTEAFF.

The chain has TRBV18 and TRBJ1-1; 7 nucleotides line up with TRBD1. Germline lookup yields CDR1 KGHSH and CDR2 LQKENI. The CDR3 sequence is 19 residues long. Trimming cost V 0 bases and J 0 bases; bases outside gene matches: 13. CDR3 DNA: TGTGCCAGCTCACCACCCGAGGGACAGAAATTGACCATGAACACTGAAGCTTTCTTT. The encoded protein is CASSPPEGQKLTMNTEAFF.

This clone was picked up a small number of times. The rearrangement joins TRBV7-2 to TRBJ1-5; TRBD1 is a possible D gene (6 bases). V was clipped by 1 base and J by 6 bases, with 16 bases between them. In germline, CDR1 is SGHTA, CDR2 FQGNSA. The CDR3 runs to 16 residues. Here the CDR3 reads CASSLVTGRVRQPQHF. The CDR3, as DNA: TGTGCCAGCAGCTTAGTAACAGGGCGGGTGCGTCAGCCCCAGCATTTT.